Below, 23 T cell receptor beta chains from the same sample are listed, as sequenced in a study of cytomegalovirus exposure and HLA in healthy donors. The PCR contained 60 Vbeta and 13 Jbeta primers. Sequencing used immunoSEQ multiplex PCR; TCRdb keeps in-frame clones, though not all of them. The data show about 210,000 clones, 80% to 90% seen once. The sequencing sample was made of PBMCs. The receptors were gathered from a man aged 25 to 45 in good health and CMV-seronegative.

V and J are TRBV27 and TRBJ1-5; D gene unclear. The CDR3 is 14 residues long. Trimming took 3 bases from V and 1 from J, leaving 7 bases between them. In germline, CDR1 is MNHEY, CDR2 SMNVEV (reference sequence). This chain's CDR3 is CASSFLGSNQPQHF. The CDR3, as DNA: TGTGCCAGCAGTTTCCTCGGGAGCAATCAGCCCCAGCATTTT.

The chain uses TRBV2 and TRBJ2-5, with 8 bases identical to TRBD2. The trim removed 6 bases at V and 1 base at J, leaving 13 bases unmatched. The CDR3 length is 17 residues. The germline gives CDR1 SNHLY, CDR2 FYNNEI. The DNA of the CDR3 is TGTGCCAGCAGGGTAGCGGGGAGTTTTAAGCTCCAAGAGACCCAGTACTTC. Translating gives CASRVAGSFKLQETQYF. Looking up the rest from reference TRBV2 and TRBJ2-5 gives the full variable domain: EPEVTQTPSHQVTQMGQEVILRCVPISNHLYFYWYRQILGQKVEFLVSFYNNEISEKSEIFDDQFSVERPDGSNFTLKIRSTKLEDSAMYFCASRVAGSFKLQETQYFGPGTRLLVL.

A single count supports this clone. This chain links TRBV28 with TRBJ2-3; 7 nucleotides match TRBD2. This CDR3 is 13 amino acids long. With V trimmed by 8 bases and J by 3 bases, 5 bases remained unmatched. Germline CDR1 reads MDHEN; CDR2 reads SYDVKM. The CDR3 loop is CASFWGGTDTQYF. CDR3 sequence (DNA): TGTGCCAGCTTTTGGGGGGGGACAGATACGCAGTATTTT.

The chain uses TRBV11-2 and TRBJ2-3; the match to TRBD1 covers 9 bases. Per the germline V gene, CDR1 is SGHAT and CDR2 is FQNNGV. J gave up 3 bases and V 4 bases, and 5 bases lay outside the gene matches. This CDR3 contains 15 residues. In nucleotides, the CDR3 is TGTGCCAGCAGCTACTACAGGGGGCGTACAGATACGCAGTATTTT. This gives the protein CASSYYRGRTDTQYF.

The chain has TRBV2 and TRBJ1-6, with a possible D match to TRBD1 (5 bases). CDR1 is SNHLY, CDR2 FYNNEI, per germline. With 3 bases removed from V and 0 bases from J, the gap between germline ends came to 6 bases. The CDR3 consists of 15 residues. The CDR3 reads CASSEGHSYNSPLHF. In DNA form, the CDR3 reads TGTGCCAGCAGTGAGGGGCACTCCTATAATTCACCCCTCCACTTT.

The V and J genes are TRBV28 and TRBJ2-7; no clear D. Germline assignment: CDR1 MDHEN and CDR2 SYDVKM. Trimming shortened V by 2 bases and J by 4 bases, and 6 bases separated the two germline ends. The CDR3 is 12 amino acids. CDR3 protein: CASSLKRYEQYF. As DNA, the CDR3 is TGTGCCAGCAGTTTAAAGAGATACGAGCAGTACTTC.

V is TRBV19 and J is TRBJ2-3; 10 bases match TRBD2. The CDR3 consists of 18 residues. J was trimmed by 0 bases and V by 6 bases; bases with no gene match: 12. Germline CDR1 LNHDA, CDR2 SQIVND (reference sequence). CDR3 loop: CASSLGLAGARSTDTQYF. DNA of the CDR3: TGTGCCAGTAGCCTAGGGCTAGCGGGGGCCCGTAGCACAGATACGCAGTATTTT.

The chain has TRBV5-6 and TRBJ1-5; D unresolved. The CDR3 consists of 18 residues. V was shortened by 2 bases and J by 3 bases, with 21 bases between the two germline ends. The V gene's germline CDR1 is SGHDT and CDR2 YYEEEE. This CDR3 reads CASSLERLIPSNNQPQHF. The CDR3 DNA follows: TGTGCCAGCAGCTTAGAGAGATTGATCCCCTCCAACAATCAGCCCCAGCATTTT.

The table lists this clone with a count of one. The genes are TRBV5-6 and TRBJ2-3; the D gene is possibly TRBD2 (5 bases). Germline V gene data show CDR1 as SGHDT and CDR2 as YYEEEE. The CDR3 runs to 15 residues. V was pared by 3 bases and J by 2 bases, with 13 bases between. In DNA form, the CDR3 reads TGTGCCAGCAGCTCAGAGAGGGCCTACACAGATACGCAGTATTTT. Translation: CASSSERAYTDTQYF.

The rearrangement links TRBV6-5 to TRBJ2-7; D not resolved. Germline CDR1 MNHEY, CDR2 SVGAGI. V was shortened by 2 bases and J by 0 bases, with 5 bases between the two germline ends. The CDR3 covers 13 residues. The CDR3 region is CASSYVSSYEQYF. CDR3 DNA sequence: TGTGCCAGCAGTTACGTATCCTCCTACGAGCAGTACTTC.

The DNA of the CDR3 is TGTGCCAGCAGTTCCTTAGCGGGGGGGCTTCTCAATGAGCAGTTCTTC. This translates into CASSSLAGGLLNEQFF. J is TRBJ2-1 and V is TRBV6-5; 11 bases are a match to TRBD2. The CDR3 extends over 16 amino acids. The germline V gene encodes CDR1 MNHEY and CDR2 SVGAGI. Unmatched junction bases numbered 8, after V lost 4 bases and J lost 6 bases.

The J gene is TRBJ2-7, the V gene TRBV27; D is unresolved. This CDR3 region has 13 residues. CDR1 MNHEY and CDR2 SMNVEV come from the germline V gene (reference sequence). V was cut by 2 bases and J by 3 bases, with 8 bases left in between. CDR3 sequence (DNA): TGTGCCAGCAGTTTACAACCAGGCTACGAGCAGTACTTC. This encodes CASSLQPGYEQYF.

The chain combines TRBV15 with TRBJ2-1; 7 bases match TRBD2. V was pared by 0 bases and J by 7 bases, with 9 bases of the junction left unmatched. In germline, CDR1 is LNHNV, CDR2 YYDKDF (reference sequence). The CDR3 runs to 16 residues. The CDR3 DNA reads TGTGCCACCAGCAGAGATATGAACGGGGGGAGGAATGAGCAGTTCTTC. Its translation is CATSRDMNGGRNEQFF.

This clone came up once. The rearrangement joins TRBV5-1 to TRBJ2-7, with TRBD1 identical over 8 bases. The CDR3 has 13 residues. Losses at the gene ends were 5 bases for V and 6 bases for J; bases not matched to a gene: 7. Germline values: CDR1 SGHRS, CDR2 YFSETQ. The chain's CDR3 is CASSSDRVTEQYF. The CDR3 DNA is TGCGCCAGCAGTTCGGACAGGGTCACCGAGCAGTACTTC.

This rearrangement joins TRBV7-9 to TRBJ2-2; D is possibly TRBD2 (6 bases). Germline V CDR1 and CDR2: SEHNR, FQNEAQ (reference sequence). This CDR3 is 16 amino acids long. The V end was cut by 5 bases, the J end by 1 base, with 14 bases between. CDR3: CASSPRRGWNTGELFF. The CDR3 DNA reads TGTGCCAGCAGCCCTCGCCGGGGGTGGAACACCGGGGAGCTGTTTTTT. Full variable domain (rest looked up from reference TRBV7-9 and TRBJ2-2): DTGVSQNPRHKITKRGQNVTFRCDPISEHNRLYWYRQTLGQGPEFLTYFQNEAQLEKSRLLSDRFSAERPKGSFSTLEIQRTEQGDSAMYLCASSPRRGWNTGELFFGEGSRLTVL.

This chain uses TRBV11-2 with TRBJ1-2, with 7 bases identical to TRBD1. Germline V gives CDR1 SGHAT, CDR2 FQNNGV. The CDR3 totals 18 residues. V shed 5 bases and J 5 bases; nucleotides not matched to a gene: 20. DNA for the CDR3: TGTGCCAGCAGCAGCCTGCGGAGGGGGCGCGGAAAGGAGTATGGCTACACCTTC. Translated, it gives CASSSLRRGRGKEYGYTF.

The chain uses TRBV4-2 and TRBJ2-4, with 9 positions matching TRBD2. The CDR3 is 18 amino acids. Germline V gene sequence: CDR1 LGHNA, CDR2 YNFKEQ. With 0 bases clipped from V and 0 bases from J, the junction kept 6 bases outside the gene matches. The CDR3 DNA follows: TGTGCCAGCAGCCAAGATGGGGGACTAGCATTAGCCAAAAACATTCAGTACTTC. Its protein is CASSQDGGLALAKNIQYF.

The CDR3 bases are TGTGCCAGTAGTATAGGACAGGGGGGAGCCTACGAGCAGTACTTC. It is translated as CASSIGQGGAYEQYF. V is TRBV19 and J is TRBJ2-7; 9 bases align to TRBD1. With 1 base clipped from V and 2 bases from J, the junction kept 3 bases outside the gene matches. CDR3 length: 15 amino acids. Germline assignment: CDR1 LNHDA and CDR2 SQIVND (reference sequence). The variable domain in full, completed from reference TRBV19 and TRBJ2-7, reads DGGITQSPKYLFRKEGQNVTLSCEQNLNHDAMYWYRQDPGQGLRLIYYSQIVNDFQKGDIAEGYSVSREKKESFPLTVTSAQKNPTAFYLCASSIGQGGAYEQYFGPGTRLTVT.

There are a few counts of this clone. As DNA, the CDR3 is TGCGCCAGCGTCCCCCGGACAGGGGTAAACACTGAAGCTTTCTTT. Protein: CASVPRTGVNTEAFF. The rearrangement uses TRBV5-1 and TRBJ1-1; the match to TRBD1 covers 9 bases. Germline CDR1 and CDR2: SGHRS and YFSETQ. V trimming: 7 bases; J trimming: 2 bases; junction bases outside the gene matches: 9. This CDR3 has 15 amino acids.

The chain is built from TRBV7-9 and TRBJ2-7; the D gene is possibly TRBD2 (7 bases). Germline lookup yields CDR1 SEHNR and CDR2 FQNEAQ (reference sequence). V lost 5 bases, J lost 6 bases, and 11 bases lay in between. The CDR3 contains 12 residues. CDR3: CASSQRGAEQYF. CDR3 DNA sequence: TGTGCCAGCAGCCAACGGGGGGCCGAGCAGTACTTC.

Only a few counts were recorded for this clone. The chain links TRBV7-3 to TRBJ2-1; the match to TRBD2 covers 9 bases. The CDR3 contains 15 residues. The junction had 1 base not matched to a gene; V was cut back by 4 bases and J by 0 bases. The germline gives CDR1 SGHTA, CDR2 FQGTGA. The CDR3 DNA follows: TGTGCCAGCAGCTGGCGGGGGGGCTCCTACAATGAGCAGTTCTTC. This sequence encodes CASSWRGGSYNEQFF.

V usage is TRBV5-5 and J usage is TRBJ1-3; TRBD1 aligns across 7 bases. CDR1 and CDR2 (germline): SGHKS, YYEKEE (reference sequence). V was pared by 6 bases and J by 0 bases, with 6 bases of the junction left unmatched. The CDR3 is made up of 15 amino acids. The CDR3 DNA follows: TGTGCCAGCACCAGACAGGGAGGCTCTGGAAACACCATATATTTT. Translating it yields CASTRQGGSGNTIYF.

This clone was picked up a small number of times. The chain employs TRBV5-6 and TRBJ1-6; D ambiguous. Germline-derived CDR1 and CDR2 are SGHDT and YYEEEE. V dropped 4 bases and J dropped 5 bases, with 4 bases sitting between them. The length of the CDR3 is 12 residues. This CDR3 is CASSRDNSPLHF. The DNA for the CDR3 is TGTGCCAGCAGCCGGGATAATTCACCCCTCCACTTT. The full variable domain, rest sourced from reference TRBV5-6 and TRBJ1-6, is DAGVTQSPTHLIKTRGQQVTLRCSPKSGHDTVSWYQQALGQGPQFIFQYYEEEERQRGNFPDRFSGHQFPNYSSELNVNALLLGDSALYLCASSRDNSPLHFGNGTRLTVT.